The rows below give T cell receptor beta chains drawn from one sample of a study of blood T cells in healthy people across ages. One entry per CDR3 protein results from TCRdb running MiXCR on the 5' RACE reads. The data contain 800,000 to 1,000,000 distinct CDR3 sequences, around 48% of them singletons. The material sequenced was blood. These receptors were collected from a man aged 25-45 years in good health. The CDR3 runs from the conserved cysteine through the conserved F or W. The D gene is left open where the match is weak. A clone size is listed for some rows: how often the clone was seen (once, few, many), or a class if it is expanded.

>TRBV7-6|.|few|TRBJ2-3
TGTGCCAGCAGTCCTTATGGGGCAGATACGCAGTATTTT
CASSPYGADTQYF
>TRBV18|TRBD1|many|TRBJ2-7
TGTGCCAGCTCACCACCGTCGGGACAGGGGTACGAGCAGTACTTC
CASSPPSGQGYEQYF
>TRBV3-1|.|few|TRBJ1-4
TGTGCCAGCAGCCAAGAGGGAACAGGGGAAAAACTGTTTTTT
CASSQEGTGEKLFF
>TRBV28|TRBD1|few|TRBJ1-2
TGTGCCAGCACACTCAAGACAGGGGCTAACTATGGCTACACCTTC
CASTLKTGANYGYTF
>TRBV7-2|.|.|TRBJ1-1
TGTGCCAGCAGCTATCCGGGGTCTAAGAACACTGAAGCTTTCTTT
CASSYPGSKNTEAFF
>TRBV27|.|.|TRBJ1-2
TGTGCCAGCACCGGAACCGGTTCATATGGCTACACCTTC
CASTGTGSYGYTF
>TRBV4-2|.|.|TRBJ2-7
TGTGCCAGCAGCCCCGGAGGGGCAGGGACCTACGAGCAGTACTTC
CASSPGGAGTYEQYF
>TRBV5-1|.|.|TRBJ2-7
TGCGCCAGCAGCTTGGACGACCCCTCTTACTACGAGCAGTACTTC
CASSLDDPSYYEQYF
>TRBV28|TRBD2|.|TRBJ2-1
TGTGCCAGCAGTTTCTCACGGGGGGGCGCAGGGAATGAGCAGTTCTTC
CASSFSRGGAGNEQFF
>TRBV4-3|TRBD2|many|TRBJ2-3
TGCGCCAGCAGCCAAGGACTAGCGGGTAGCACAGATACGCAGTATTTT
CASSQGLAGSTDTQYF
>TRBV6-6|TRBD1|few|TRBJ2-7
TGTGCCAGTTGGGGGCCCGACAGGGCAGCCTACGAGCAGTACTTC
CASWGPDRAAYEQYF
>TRBV25-1|.|.|TRBJ2-5
TGTGCCAGCAGTGCATTGGTGCAAGAGACCCAGTACTTC
CASSALVQETQYF
>TRBV4-1|.|many|TRBJ2-7
TGCGCCAGCAGCCAACCCGGCGGGGTTCTTCAGTACGAGCAGTACTTC
CASSQPGGVLQYEQYF
>TRBV7-2|TRBD1|few|TRBJ2-1
TGTGCCAGCAGCCCCCCAGGCAGGGGGAGCTTTGAGCAGTTCTTC
CASSPPGRGSFEQFF
>TRBV10-3|.|.|TRBJ1-1
TGTGCCATCAGTGAGCGGGGGAACACTGAAGCTTTCTTT
CAISERGNTEAFF
>TRBV10-3|.|.|TRBJ2-3
TGTGCCATCAGTGAGTCGAGCAGGGCAACAGATACGCAGTATTTT
CAISESSRATDTQYF
>TRBV7-2|.|many|TRBJ2-7
TGTGCCAGCAGCTTAGTAACGAGATACGAGCAGTACTTC
CASSLVTRYEQYF
>TRBV4-2|.|.|TRBJ1-2
TGTGCCAGCAGCCTTCCAGAGGCAGCCGGGTACACCTTC
CASSLPEAAGYTF
>TRBV12-3/TRBV12-4|TRBD1|.|TRBJ2-7
TGTGCCGGCAGTTTACGCTCGACAGGGTATTCTTACGAGCAGTACTTC
CAGSLRSTGYSYEQYF
>TRBV10-3|.|.|TRBJ1-2
TGTGCCATCAGTGAGTTTGGGGCTAACTATGGCTACACCTTC
CAISEFGANYGYTF
>TRBV4-1|TRBD2|.|TRBJ2-3
TGCGCCAGCAGCCGCGGCAGTGGCGGGGGTCGGACAGATACGCAGTATTTT
CASSRGSGGGRTDTQYF
>TRBV24-1|TRBD1|.|TRBJ2-7
TGTGCCACCAGTGATGCGGAGACAGGGGGCTACGAGCAGTACTTC
CATSDAETGGYEQYF
>TRBV6-1|.|.|TRBJ2-6
TGTGCCAGCAGTGACCCAACAGGGCTCGGATCTGGGGCCAACGTCCTGACTTTC
CASSDPTGLGSGANVLTF
>TRBV12-3/TRBV12-4|.|.|TRBJ2-7
TGTGCCAGCAGTTTGGGTCAGGGTCTGTACAATGAGCAGTACTTC
CASSLGQGLYNEQYF
>TRBV5-7|.|few|TRBJ2-3
TGTGCCAGCAGCAGCGGACAGTCCAGGATAACAGATACGCAGTATTTT
CASSSGQSRITDTQYF
>TRBV6-2/TRBV6-3|.|.|TRBJ2-4
TGTGCCAGCAGTTATCTCCGTGGGGAAGGGGTCAAGCAGTACTTC
CASSYLRGEGVKQYF
>TRBV3-1|.|.|TRBJ1-2
TGTGCCAGCAGCCAAGCCACCGGGACGGCCTATGGCTACACCTTC
CASSQATGTAYGYTF
>TRBV27|.|.|TRBJ2-7
TGTGCCAGCAGTGTGTCCGGACACTCCTACGAGCAGTACTTC
CASSVSGHSYEQYF
>TRBV21-1|.|.|TRBJ2-7
TGTGCCAGCAGCAACTTTCGCGAGCAGTACTTC
CASSNFREQYF
>TRBV3-1|.|few|TRBJ2-1
TGTGCCAGCAGCCAAGTGGGCGGGGTGGGGAATGAGCAGTTCTTC
CASSQVGGVGNEQFF
>TRBV12-3/TRBV12-4|.|.|TRBJ2-7
TGTGCCAGCAGTTTCCAGGGTCCCGTCGAGCAGTACTTC
CASSFQGPVEQYF
>TRBV7-2|TRBD2|once|TRBJ2-7
TGTGTCAGCAGCCTCCAGACTAGCGGGGGTTACGAGCAGTACTTC
CVSSLQTSGGYEQYF
>TRBV7-3|TRBD1|few|TRBJ2-2
TGTGCCAGCAGCGCGACAGGGGCCACTAACACCGGGGAGCTGTTTTTT
CASSATGATNTGELFF
>TRBV28|.|.|TRBJ2-7
TGTGCCAGCAGTTCCCCTGAGGGGGGCGCGGGCGAGCAGTACTTC
CASSSPEGGAGEQYF
>TRBV25-1|.|few|TRBJ2-1
TGTGCCAGCAGTGGACCCCGGGACTCGTCCTACAATGAGCAGTTCTTC
CASSGPRDSSYNEQFF
>TRBV30|.|.|TRBJ2-7
TGTGCCTGGGCAATAACAGGGCGACGGGCCTACGAGCAGTACTTC
CAWAITGRRAYEQYF